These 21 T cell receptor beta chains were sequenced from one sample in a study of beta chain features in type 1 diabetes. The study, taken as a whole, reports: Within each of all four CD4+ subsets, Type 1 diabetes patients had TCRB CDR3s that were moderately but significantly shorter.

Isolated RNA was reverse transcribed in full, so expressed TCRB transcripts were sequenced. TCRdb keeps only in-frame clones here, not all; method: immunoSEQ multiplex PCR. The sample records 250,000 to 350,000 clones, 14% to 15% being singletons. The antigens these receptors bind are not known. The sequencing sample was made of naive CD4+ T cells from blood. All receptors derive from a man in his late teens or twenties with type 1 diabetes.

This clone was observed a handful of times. The CDR3 DNA sequence: TGTGCCAGCTCCGGGGACAACAATGAGCAGTTCTTC. Protein: CASSGDNNEQFF. The rearrangement uses TRBV18 and TRBJ2-1, with D maybe TRBD1 (6 bases). The CDR3 is 12 residues long. V gave up 6 bases and J gave up 5 bases, with 8 bases separating them. Germline V lookup: CDR1 KGHSH, CDR2 LQKENI. Filled out from reference TRBV18 and TRBJ2-1, the complete variable domain reads NAGVMQNPRHLVRRRGQEARLRCSPMKGHSHVYWYRQLPEEGLKFMVYLQKENIIDESGMPKERFSAEFPKEGPSILRIQQVVRGDSAAYFCASSGDNNEQFFGPGTRLTVL.

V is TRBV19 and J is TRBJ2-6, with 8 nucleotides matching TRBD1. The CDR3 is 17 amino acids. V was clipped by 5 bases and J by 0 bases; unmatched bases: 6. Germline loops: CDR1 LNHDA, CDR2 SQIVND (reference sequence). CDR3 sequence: CASSRRGQNSGANVLTF. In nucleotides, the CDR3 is TGTGCCAGTAGTCGCAGGGGGCAAAACTCTGGGGCCAACGTCCTGACTTTC.

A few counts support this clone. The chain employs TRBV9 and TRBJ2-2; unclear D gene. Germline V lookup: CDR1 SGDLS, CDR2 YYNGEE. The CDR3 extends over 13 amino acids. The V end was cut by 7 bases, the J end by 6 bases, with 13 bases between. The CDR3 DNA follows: TGTGCCAGCGCACCCGGGTATTCCGGGGAGCTGTTTTTT. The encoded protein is CASAPGYSGELFF.

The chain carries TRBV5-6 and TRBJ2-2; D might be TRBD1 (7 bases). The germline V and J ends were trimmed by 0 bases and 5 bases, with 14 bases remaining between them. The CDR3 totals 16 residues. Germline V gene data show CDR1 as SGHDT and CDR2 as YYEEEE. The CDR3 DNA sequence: TGTGCCAGCAGCTTGGCCGCGGGACAGAAGACCGGGGAGCTGTTTTTT. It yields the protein CASSLAAGQKTGELFF.

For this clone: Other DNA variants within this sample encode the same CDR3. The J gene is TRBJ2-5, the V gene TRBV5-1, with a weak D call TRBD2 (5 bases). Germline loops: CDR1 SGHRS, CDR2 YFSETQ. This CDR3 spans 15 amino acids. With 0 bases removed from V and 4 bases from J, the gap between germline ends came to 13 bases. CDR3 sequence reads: CASSLVSSGGETQYF. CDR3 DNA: TGCGCCAGCAGCTTGGTTAGCTCAGGAGGAGAGACCCAGTACTTC. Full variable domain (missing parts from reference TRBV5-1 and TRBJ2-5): KAGVTQTPRYLIKTRGQQVTLSCSPISGHRSVSWYQQTPGQGLQFLFEYFSETQRNKGNFPGRFSGRQFSNSRSEMNVSTLELGDSALYLCASSLVSSGGETQYFGPGTRLLVL.

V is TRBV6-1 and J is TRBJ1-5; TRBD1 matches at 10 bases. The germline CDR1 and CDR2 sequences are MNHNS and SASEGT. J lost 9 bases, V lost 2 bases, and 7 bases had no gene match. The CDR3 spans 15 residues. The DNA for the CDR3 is TGTGCCAGCAGTGAATTCGGGACAGGGGAAGGGCCCCAGCATTTT. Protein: CASSEFGTGEGPQHF.

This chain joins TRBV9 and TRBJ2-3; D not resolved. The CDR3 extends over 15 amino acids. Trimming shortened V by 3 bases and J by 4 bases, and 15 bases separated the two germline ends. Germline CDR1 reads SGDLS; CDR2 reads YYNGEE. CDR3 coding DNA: TGTGCCAGCAGCGCCCAGGCTCGGAACGCAGATACGCAGTATTTT. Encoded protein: CASSAQARNADTQYF.

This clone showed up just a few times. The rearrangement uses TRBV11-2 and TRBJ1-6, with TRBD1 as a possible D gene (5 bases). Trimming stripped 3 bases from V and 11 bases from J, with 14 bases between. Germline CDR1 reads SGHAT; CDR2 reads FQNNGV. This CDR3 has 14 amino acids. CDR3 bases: TGTGCCAGCAGCTTCGATCTGGGGGGAGCACCCCTCCACTTT. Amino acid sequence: CASSFDLGGAPLHF.

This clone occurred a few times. CDR3 nucleotides: TGTGCCAGCAGAAAGTTTAGCAATGAGCAGTTCTTC. This translates into CASRKFSNEQFF. The rearrangement joins TRBV28 to TRBJ2-1; D is undetermined. V was clipped by 6 bases and J by 6 bases, with 9 bases between them. The CDR3 runs to 12 residues. Germline CDR1 is MDHEN and CDR2 is SYDVKM.

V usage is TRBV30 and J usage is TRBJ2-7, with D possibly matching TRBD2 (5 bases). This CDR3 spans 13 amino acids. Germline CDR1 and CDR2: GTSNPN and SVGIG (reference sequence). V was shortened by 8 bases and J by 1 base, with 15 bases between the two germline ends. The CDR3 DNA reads TGTGCCACTAAAGCGGCCAATTCCTACGAGCAGTACTTC. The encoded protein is CATKAANSYEQYF.

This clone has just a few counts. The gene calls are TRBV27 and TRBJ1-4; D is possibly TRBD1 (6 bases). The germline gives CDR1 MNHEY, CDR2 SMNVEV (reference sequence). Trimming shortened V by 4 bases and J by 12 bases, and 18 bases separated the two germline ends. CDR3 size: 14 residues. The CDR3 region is CASSSTQGPRELFF. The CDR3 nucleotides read TGTGCCAGCAGTTCGACACAGGGCCCGAGGGAACTGTTTTTT.

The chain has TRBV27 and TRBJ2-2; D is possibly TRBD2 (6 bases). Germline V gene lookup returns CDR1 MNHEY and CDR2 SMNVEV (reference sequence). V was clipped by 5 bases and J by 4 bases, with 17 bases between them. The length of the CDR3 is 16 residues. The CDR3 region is CASSLRPGRGTGELFF. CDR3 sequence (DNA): TGTGCCAGCAGTCTCCGGCCAGGGCGGGGCACCGGGGAGCTGTTTTTT.

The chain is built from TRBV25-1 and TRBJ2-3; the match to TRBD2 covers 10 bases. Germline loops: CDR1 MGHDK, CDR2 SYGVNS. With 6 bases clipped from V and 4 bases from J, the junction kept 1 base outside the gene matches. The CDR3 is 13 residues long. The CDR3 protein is CASRLAGADTQYF. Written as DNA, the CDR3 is TGTGCCAGCAGGCTAGCGGGGGCAGATACGCAGTATTTT.

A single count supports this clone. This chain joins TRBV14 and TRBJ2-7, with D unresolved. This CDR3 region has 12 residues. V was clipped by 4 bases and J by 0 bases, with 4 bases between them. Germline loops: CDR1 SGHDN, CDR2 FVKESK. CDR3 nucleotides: TGTGCCAGCAGCCCCAGCTCCTACGAGCAGTACTTC. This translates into CASSPSSYEQYF.

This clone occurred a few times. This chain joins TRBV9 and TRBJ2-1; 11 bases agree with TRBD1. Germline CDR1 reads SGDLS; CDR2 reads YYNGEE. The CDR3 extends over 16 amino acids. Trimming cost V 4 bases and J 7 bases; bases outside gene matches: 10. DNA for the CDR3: TGTGCCAGCAGCTTCTACAGGGACAGGGGGTTTAATGAGCAGTTCTTC. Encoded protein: CASSFYRDRGFNEQFF.

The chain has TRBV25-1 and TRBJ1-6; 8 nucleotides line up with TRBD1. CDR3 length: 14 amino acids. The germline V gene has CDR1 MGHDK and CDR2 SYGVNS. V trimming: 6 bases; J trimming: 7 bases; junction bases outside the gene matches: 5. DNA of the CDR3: TGTGCCAGCAGCAGGACAGGGAGAAATTCACCCCTCCACTTT. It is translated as CASSRTGRNSPLHF.

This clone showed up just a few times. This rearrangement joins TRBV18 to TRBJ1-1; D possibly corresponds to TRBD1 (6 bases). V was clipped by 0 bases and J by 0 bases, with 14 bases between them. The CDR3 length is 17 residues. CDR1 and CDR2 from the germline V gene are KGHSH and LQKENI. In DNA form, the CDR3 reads TGTGCCAGCTCACCACCCCTTTTGGGACACCTGAACACTGAAGCTTTCTTT. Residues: CASSPPLLGHLNTEAFF.

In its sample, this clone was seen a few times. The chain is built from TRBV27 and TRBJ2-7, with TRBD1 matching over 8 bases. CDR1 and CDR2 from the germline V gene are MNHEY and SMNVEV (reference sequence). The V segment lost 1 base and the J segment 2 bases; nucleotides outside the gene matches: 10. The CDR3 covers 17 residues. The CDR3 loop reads CASSLYSGGSFAYEQYF. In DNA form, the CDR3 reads TGTGCCAGCAGTTTATACTCAGGGGGCTCTTTCGCCTACGAGCAGTACTTC.

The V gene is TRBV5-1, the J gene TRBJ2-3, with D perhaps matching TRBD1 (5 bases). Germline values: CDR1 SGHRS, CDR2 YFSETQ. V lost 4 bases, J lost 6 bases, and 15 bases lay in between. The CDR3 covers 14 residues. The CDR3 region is CASSDGAGPDTQYF. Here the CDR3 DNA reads TGCGCCAGCAGCGATGGGGCAGGGCCCGATACGCAGTATTTT.

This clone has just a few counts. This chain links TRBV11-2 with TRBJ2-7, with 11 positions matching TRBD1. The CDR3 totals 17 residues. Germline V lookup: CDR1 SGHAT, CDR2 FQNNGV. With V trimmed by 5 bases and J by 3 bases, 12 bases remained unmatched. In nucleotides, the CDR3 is TGTGCCAGCAGCAGAGAGAGCTCCGGGACAGGGGGCTACGAGCAGTACTTC. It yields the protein CASSRESSGTGGYEQYF.

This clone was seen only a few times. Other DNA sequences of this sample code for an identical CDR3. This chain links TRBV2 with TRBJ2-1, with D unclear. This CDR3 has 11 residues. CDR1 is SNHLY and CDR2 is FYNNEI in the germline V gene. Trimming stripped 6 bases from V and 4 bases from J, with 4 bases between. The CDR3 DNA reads TGTGCCAGCAGCCCGTACAATGAGCAGTTCTTC. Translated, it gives CASSPYNEQFF. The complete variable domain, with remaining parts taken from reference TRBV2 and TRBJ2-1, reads EPEVTQTPSHQVTQMGQEVILRCVPISNHLYFYWYRQILGQKVEFLVSFYNNEISEKSEIFDDQFSVERPDGSNFTLKIRSTKLEDSAMYFCASSPYNEQFFGPGTRLTVL.